What follows are 20 T cell receptor beta chains derived from one specimen sequenced in a study of blood T cell repertoires in COVID-19. Measured with immunoSEQ multiplex PCR; TCRdb has only the in-frame clones, and not every one. The sample shows 150,000 to 200,000 clones, just under 85% of them seen only once. The sequencing input was peripheral blood. The receptor set was obtained from a man between 40 and 49 years old who had recovered from COVID-19.

The chain's CDR3 is CASSYPDRVVHGYTF. DNA for the CDR3: TGTGCCAGCAGTTACCCGGACAGGGTTGTTCATGGCTACACCTTC. The chain links TRBV6-2 or TRBV6-3 to TRBJ1-2; 8 nucleotides agree with TRBD1. This CDR3 has 15 amino acids. Germline CDR1 and CDR2: MNHEY and SVGEGT. V trimming: 2 bases; J trimming: 6 bases; junction bases outside the gene matches: 8.

This clone was observed a single time. J is TRBJ2-2 and V is TRBV7-9; perhaps TRBD2 as D (5 bases). Germline assignment: CDR1 SEHNR and CDR2 FQNEAQ (reference sequence). Trimming pared 4 bases from V and 4 bases from J, leaving 10 bases between. This CDR3 has 14 residues. The CDR3 region is CASSSGGLTGELFF. DNA of the CDR3: TGTGCCAGCAGCTCCGGAGGTCTCACCGGGGAGCTGTTTTTT.

The chain recombines TRBV30 with TRBJ2-7; a possible D gene is TRBD1 (5 bases). The CDR3 covers 13 residues. The V gene lost 0 bases and the J gene lost 5 bases, with 11 bases spanning the gap. Germline V gene lookup returns CDR1 GTSNPN and CDR2 SVGIG (reference sequence). This chain's CDR3 is CAWSVGPRDEQYF. CDR3 in DNA: TGTGCCTGGAGTGTGGGGCCTCGGGACGAGCAGTACTTC.

The chain has TRBV11-2 and TRBJ1-2, with a possible D match to TRBD1 (6 bases). Trimming removed 3 bases from V and 6 bases from J, with 11 bases in between. The CDR3 contains 13 residues. The germline gives CDR1 SGHAT, CDR2 FQNNGV. The CDR3 bases are TGTGCCAGCAGCTTCCACAGGGTGGATGGCTACACCTTC. This gives the protein CASSFHRVDGYTF.

This clone was seen once. The chain employs TRBV27 and TRBJ2-1; D might be TRBD2 (5 bases). CDR3 length: 15 residues. V gave up 2 bases and J gave up 4 bases, with 12 bases separating them. From germline, CDR1 is MNHEY and CDR2 SMNVEV (reference sequence). CDR3 in amino acids: CASSLGGSTYNEQFF. For the CDR3, the DNA is TGTGCCAGCAGTTTAGGCGGGTCCACTTACAATGAGCAGTTCTTC.

V gene TRBV7-9 combines with J gene TRBJ1-4; D not resolved. V gave up 3 bases and J gave up 5 bases, with 13 bases separating them. The length of the CDR3 is 15 residues. Germline V gives CDR1 SEHNR, CDR2 FQNEAQ (reference sequence). The CDR3 DNA follows: TGTGCCAGCAGCTTGATTATTGGGCCAAATGAAAAACTGTTTTTT. Protein: CASSLIIGPNEKLFF.

CDR3 DNA sequence: TGTGCCAGCAGCCAGGGGACAGGGTCTGAAAAACTGTTTTTT. This gives the protein CASSQGTGSEKLFF. The chain combines TRBV5-4 with TRBJ1-4, with 9 bases aligning to TRBD1. This CDR3 region has 14 residues. Germline V CDR1 and CDR2: SGHNT, YYREEE (reference sequence). After removal of 4 bases from V and 7 bases from J, the junction contained 5 bases not matched to a gene.

The chain uses TRBV27 and TRBJ1-2; 9 bases match TRBD1. Trimming took 7 bases from V and 2 from J; bases not matched to a gene: 11. This CDR3 is built from 16 residues. Germline V gives CDR1 MNHEY, CDR2 SMNVEV (reference sequence). In DNA form, the CDR3 reads TGTGCCAGCACCGCACTGACAGGGGGACGAAACTATGGCTACACCTTC. Translating gives CASTALTGGRNYGYTF.

This clone came up once. CDR3: CAWSTSGGLLYNEQFF. Here the CDR3 DNA reads TGTGCCTGGAGTACTAGCGGGGGGCTACTTTACAATGAGCAGTTCTTC. V and J are TRBV30 and TRBJ2-1; TRBD2 matches 12 bases. With V trimmed by 2 bases and J by 4 bases, 6 bases remained unmatched. CDR1 and CDR2 (germline): GTSNPN, SVGIG (reference sequence). The length of the CDR3 is 16 residues.

The chain employs TRBV7-2 and TRBJ2-7; 10 nucleotides line up with TRBD1. The V segment lost 4 bases and the J segment 7 bases; nucleotides outside the gene matches: 10. The CDR3 has 15 amino acids. The germline CDR1 and CDR2 sequences are SGHTA and FQGNSA. CDR3 DNA sequence: TGTGCCAGCAGCTCACCGGGACAGGGGAGCGGAGAGCAGTACTTC. It specifies CASSSPGQGSGEQYF.

The chain recombines TRBV30 with TRBJ1-2; 9 positions match TRBD1. Unmatched junction bases numbered 8, after V lost 3 bases and J lost 3 bases. Germline values: CDR1 GTSNPN, CDR2 SVGIG (reference sequence). This CDR3 region has 15 residues. CDR3 DNA sequence: TGTGCCTGGAGCGCAGGGGACAGGGACCACTATGGCTACACCTTC. Protein sequence: CAWSAGDRDHYGYTF.

V is TRBV29-1 and J is TRBJ2-1, with TRBD2 matching over 8 bases. This CDR3 is 17 amino acids long. Per germline, CDR1 SQVTM and CDR2 ANQGSEA. After removal of 8 bases from V and 1 base from J, the junction contained 16 bases not matched to a gene. CDR3 nucleotide sequence: TGCAGCCCAGTGATGTCTAGCGGGCTTCGTTCCTACAATGAGCAGTTCTTC. As protein: CSPVMSSGLRSYNEQFF.

The rearrangement uses TRBV6-5 and TRBJ2-1; D might be TRBD2 (5 bases). This CDR3 contains 11 residues. Germline CDR1 reads MNHEY; CDR2 reads SVGAGI. Trimming shortened V by 2 bases and J by 12 bases, and 8 bases separated the two germline ends. The CDR3 DNA is TGTGCCAGCAGTTACCTCGGGGTGCAGTTCTTC. It specifies CASSYLGVQFF.

The CDR3 loop reads CASSLAPGQALGELFF. Here the CDR3 DNA reads TGTGCCAGCAGCTTGGCTCCCGGACAGGCCCTGGGGGAGCTGTTTTTT. This chain joins TRBV5-8 and TRBJ2-2; TRBD1 aligns across 7 bases. Germline V gives CDR1 SGHTS, CDR2 YDEGEE. The trim removed 0 bases at V and 8 bases at J, leaving 10 bases unmatched. This CDR3 contains 16 residues.

The V call is TRBV7-2, the J call TRBJ1-2; D may be TRBD1 (5 bases). The ends were cut back, 5 bases at V and 6 bases at J, with 10 bases in the middle. There are 12 residues in the CDR3. Germline lookup yields CDR1 SGHTA and CDR2 FQGNSA. The CDR3 sequence is CASSPPRDGYTF. The CDR3 DNA reads as TGTGCCAGCAGCCCTCCCAGGGATGGCTACACCTTC. Full variable domain (rest looked up from reference TRBV7-2 and TRBJ1-2): GAGVSQSPSNKVTEKGKDVELRCDPISGHTALYWYRQSLGQGLEFLIYFQGNSAPDKSGLPSDRFSAERTGGSVSTLTIQRTQQEDSAVYLCASSPPRDGYTFGSGTRLTVV.

The J gene is TRBJ1-6, the V gene TRBV5-4; D unresolved. Germline V CDR1 and CDR2: SGHNT, YYREEE (reference sequence). V shed 7 bases and J shed 0 bases, with 8 bases lying between them. CDR3 length: 14 amino acids. CDR3 sequence: CASAPSSYNSPLHF. CDR3 nucleotide sequence: TGTGCCAGCGCGCCGAGCTCCTATAATTCACCCCTCCACTTT. The variable domain in full, completed from reference TRBV5-4 and TRBJ1-6, reads ETGVTQSPTHLIKTRGQQVTLRCSSQSGHNTVSWYQQALGQGPQFIFQYYREEENGRGNFPPRFSGLQFPNYSSELNVNALELDDSALYLCASAPSSYNSPLHFGNGTRLTVT.

This chain joins TRBV5-6 and TRBJ2-7, with D possibly matching TRBD1 (7 bases). The CDR3 loop spans 13 amino acids. Germline V lookup: CDR1 SGHDT, CDR2 YYEEEE. V lost 7 bases and J lost 7, with 18 bases in between. CDR3 sequence reads: CASGGAGGREQYF. CDR3 DNA sequence: TGTGCCAGCGGCGGGGCAGGGGGGCGAGAGCAGTACTTC.

The V and J genes are TRBV21-1 and TRBJ1-3; the D segment call TRBD1 is taken from the table without a DNA check. TRBV21-1 corresponds to a pseudogene. This CDR3 is 16 amino acids long. CDR3 sequence (DNA): TGTGCCAGCAGCGTGACTGGGGCTATCTCTGGAAACACCATATATTTT. It codes for CASSVTGAISGNTIYF.

The CDR3 protein is CASSPGTRYGYTF. The DNA of the CDR3 is TGTGCCAGCAGCCCCGGGACACGCTATGGCTACACCTTC. The chain recombines TRBV14 with TRBJ1-2; D might be TRBD1 (6 bases). Germline-derived CDR1 and CDR2 are SGHDN and FVKESK. The V end lost 4 bases, the J end lost 4 bases, and 10 bases lay between the germline ends. CDR3 length equals 13 residues.

Worth noting for this clone: The same CDR3 can be traced to other DNA sequences in this sample. This sequence joins TRBV7-9 and TRBJ1-1; D is unresolved. CDR1 is SEHNR, CDR2 FQNEAQ, per germline (reference sequence). V was clipped by 4 bases and J by 3 bases, with 3 bases between them. There are 11 residues in the CDR3. CDR3 sequence (DNA): TGTGCCAGCAGCTCGTACACTGAAGCTTTCTTT. Protein product: CASSSYTEAFF.